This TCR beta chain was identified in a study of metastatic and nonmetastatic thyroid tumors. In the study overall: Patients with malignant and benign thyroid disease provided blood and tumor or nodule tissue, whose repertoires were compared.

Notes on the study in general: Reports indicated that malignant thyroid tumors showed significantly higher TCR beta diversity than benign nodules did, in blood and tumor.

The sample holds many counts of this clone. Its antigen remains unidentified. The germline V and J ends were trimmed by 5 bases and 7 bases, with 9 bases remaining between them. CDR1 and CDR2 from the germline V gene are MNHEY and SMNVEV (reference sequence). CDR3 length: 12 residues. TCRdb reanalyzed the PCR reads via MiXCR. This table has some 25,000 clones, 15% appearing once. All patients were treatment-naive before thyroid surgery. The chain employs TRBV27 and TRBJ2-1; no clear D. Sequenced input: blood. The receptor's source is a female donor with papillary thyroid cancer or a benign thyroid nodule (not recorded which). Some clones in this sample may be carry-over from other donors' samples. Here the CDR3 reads CASSGPLNEQFF. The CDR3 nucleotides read TGTGCCAGCAGTGGGCCTCTAAATGAGCAGTTCTTC.